Below, 4 T cell receptor beta chains from the same sample are listed, as sequenced in a study of blood T cell repertoires in COVID-19. Profiling relied on immunoSEQ multiplex PCR, and the TCRdb table lists in-frame clones only, not all of them. This table holds some 110,000 clones, 86% found once. Specimen: peripheral blood. All receptors come from a man in his forties with acute or convalescent COVID-19.

This chain links TRBV6-6 with TRBJ1-2, with D maybe TRBD1 (5 bases). The germline V and J ends were trimmed by 7 bases and 2 bases, with 20 bases remaining between them. Germline V gene lookup returns CDR1 MNHNY and CDR2 SVGAGI (reference sequence). The CDR3 runs to 16 residues. CDR3 amino acids: CASTYAAVTANYGYTF. The CDR3 DNA reads as TGTGCCAGCACTTATGCTGCCGTGACAGCAAACTATGGCTACACCTTC.

The chain uses TRBV19 and TRBJ1-2; TRBD1 matches 9 bases. The germline V gene encodes CDR1 LNHDA and CDR2 SQIVND (reference sequence). V trimming: 1 base; J trimming: 0 bases; junction bases outside the gene matches: 0. CDR3 length: 15 residues. In DNA, the CDR3 is TGTGCCAGTAGTATAGGACAGGGGGCTAACTATGGCTACACCTTC. The encoded protein is CASSIGQGANYGYTF. Full variable domain (rest looked up from reference TRBV19 and TRBJ1-2): DGGITQSPKYLFRKEGQNVTLSCEQNLNHDAMYWYRQDPGQGLRLIYYSQIVNDFQKGDIAEGYSVSREKKESFPLTVTSAQKNPTAFYLCASSIGQGANYGYTFGSGTRLTVV.

The V and J genes are TRBV30 and TRBJ2-5; a possible D gene is TRBD1 (5 bases). The CDR3 has 14 residues. Germline V gene lookup returns CDR1 GTSNPN and CDR2 SVGIG (reference sequence). V was pared by 0 bases and J by 4 bases, with 12 bases between. For the CDR3, the DNA is TGTGCCTGGAGTGTTTTGACAGACGGAGAGACCCAGTACTTC. It codes for CAWSVLTDGETQYF.

The chain recombines TRBV7-9 with TRBJ2-7; TRBD2 matches 7 bases. The CDR3 extends over 14 amino acids. Per the germline V gene, CDR1 is SEHNR and CDR2 is FQNEAQ (reference sequence). V was pared by 3 bases and J by 5 bases, with 7 bases of the junction left unmatched. The CDR3: CASSFRGDGDEQYF. CDR3 nucleotides: TGTGCCAGCAGCTTTCGGGGGGACGGTGACGAGCAGTACTTC.